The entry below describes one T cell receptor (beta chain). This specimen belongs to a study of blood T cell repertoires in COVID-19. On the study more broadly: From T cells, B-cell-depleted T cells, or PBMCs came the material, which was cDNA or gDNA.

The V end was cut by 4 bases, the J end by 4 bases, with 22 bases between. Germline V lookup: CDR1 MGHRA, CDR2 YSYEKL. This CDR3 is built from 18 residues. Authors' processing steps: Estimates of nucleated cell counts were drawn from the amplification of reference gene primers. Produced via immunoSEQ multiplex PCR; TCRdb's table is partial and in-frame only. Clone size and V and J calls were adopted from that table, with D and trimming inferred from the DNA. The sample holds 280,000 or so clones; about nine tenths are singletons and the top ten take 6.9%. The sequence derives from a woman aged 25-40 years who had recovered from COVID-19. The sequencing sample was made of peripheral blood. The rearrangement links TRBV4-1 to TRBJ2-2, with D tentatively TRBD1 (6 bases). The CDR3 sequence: CASSPRFLGGPATGELFF. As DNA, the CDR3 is TGCGCCAGCAGCCCTCGGTTCCTAGGGGGTCCGGCCACCGGGGAGCTGTTTTTT.